Following are 21 T cell receptor beta chains from one sample sequenced in a study of CD8+ T cells in alopecia areata. RNA extraction was followed by reverse transcription into cDNA, which acted as the sequencing template. Sequenced by immunoSEQ multiplex PCR; TCRdb stores in-frame clones only, minus some. The sample shows about 120,000 clones, less than 45% of them seen only once. Material for sequencing was CD4+ T cells sorted from blood. Receptors were obtained from a human donor with alopecia areata.

This clone was seen a single time. The V gene is TRBV5-1, the J gene TRBJ2-1; D gene uncertain. Trimming shortened V by 4 bases and J by 0 bases, and 11 bases separated the two germline ends. This CDR3 is 15 amino acids long. Germline CDR1 is SGHRS and CDR2 is YFSETQ. Written as DNA, the CDR3 is TGCGCCAGCAGCGAGAACACCGGCTCCTACAATGAGCAGTTCTTC. Its translation is CASSENTGSYNEQFF.

This rearrangement joins TRBV5-1 to TRBJ2-4; 15 nucleotides match TRBD2. This CDR3 has 18 amino acids. V was pared by 4 bases and J by 2 bases, with 7 bases of the junction left unmatched. The germline V gene has CDR1 SGHRS and CDR2 YFSETQ. Written as DNA, the CDR3 is TGCGCCAGCAGCCCGGGACTAGCGGGGGGACCCACCAAAAACATTCAGTACTTC. It translates to CASSPGLAGGPTKNIQYF.

The gene calls are TRBV5-4 and TRBJ2-1; a weak D match, TRBD1 (5 bases). Germline loops: CDR1 SGHNT, CDR2 YYREEE (reference sequence). The ends were cut back, 5 bases at V and 6 bases at J, with 15 bases in the middle. CDR3 size: 14 residues. The CDR3: CASRTDGHPNEQFF. As DNA, the CDR3 is TGTGCCAGCAGAACGGACGGACACCCCAATGAGCAGTTCTTC.

The chain has TRBV5-1 and TRBJ2-7; D is possibly TRBD1 or TRBD2 (5 bases each). The CDR3 spans 14 residues. With 4 bases removed from V and 1 base from J, the gap between germline ends came to 12 bases. The V gene's germline CDR1 is SGHRS and CDR2 YFSETQ. CDR3 nucleotides: TGCGCCAGCAGCCCGGGGACGGTTTCCTACGAGCAGTACTTC. Translated: CASSPGTVSYEQYF.

The J gene is TRBJ2-7, the V gene TRBV4-2; 9 nucleotides align to TRBD2. With V trimmed by 0 bases and J by 2 bases, 8 bases remained unmatched. This CDR3 spans 17 amino acids. Germline CDR1 and CDR2: LGHNA and YNFKEQ. The CDR3 loop is CASSQDLASGNPYEQYF. The CDR3 DNA follows: TGTGCCAGCAGCCAAGATCTGGCTAGCGGGAACCCCTACGAGCAGTACTTC.

This clone was counted between two and nine times. The chain couples TRBV28 to TRBJ2-1; D is ambiguous. Deletions cut 5 bases from V and 4 bases from J, with 15 bases between. The CDR3 length is 15 residues. Germline V gene sequence: CDR1 MDHEN, CDR2 SYDVKM. The CDR3 region is CASSTAGLRYNEQFF. CDR3 coding DNA: TGTGCCAGCAGTACCGCCGGATTACGGTACAATGAGCAGTTCTTC.

This clone was picked up a small number of times. V is TRBV7-2 and J is TRBJ2-3, with a tentative D call TRBD2 (5 bases). In germline, CDR1 is SGHTA, CDR2 FQGNSA. The CDR3 is 13 amino acids. The V end lost 5 bases, the J end lost 2 bases, and 8 bases lay between the germline ends. CDR3: CASSTEVTDTQYF. CDR3 DNA sequence: TGTGCCAGCAGCACGGAGGTCACAGATACGCAGTATTTT.

This chain uses TRBV29-1 with TRBJ2-7; TRBD2 matches 12 bases. With 4 bases clipped from V and 5 bases from J, the junction kept 3 bases outside the gene matches. Per germline, CDR1 SQVTM and CDR2 ANQGSEA. The CDR3 has 13 amino acids. This chain's CDR3 is CSVVRLAGDEQYF. The CDR3 DNA reads TGCAGCGTTGTTCGACTAGCGGGAGACGAGCAGTACTTC.

The V and J genes are TRBV6-5 and TRBJ1-1; the D is unclear. This CDR3 contains 11 residues. Germline V gene data show CDR1 as MNHEY and CDR2 as SVGAGI. Trimming took 2 bases from V and 8 from J, leaving 6 bases between them. As DNA, the CDR3 is TGTGCCAGCAGTTACGATACCGAAGCTTTCTTT. Its translation: CASSYDTEAFF.

CDR3 in amino acids: CASSKLGHEQFF. CDR3 DNA: TGTGCCAGCAGCAAGTTAGGTCATGAGCAGTTCTTC. The chain combines TRBV5-6 with TRBJ2-1; D is unclear. Between the trimmed V and J ends, which lost 4 bases and 8 bases, there was a span of 10 bases. There are 12 residues in the CDR3. Germline loops: CDR1 SGHDT, CDR2 YYEEEE.

This chain joins TRBV29-1 and TRBJ1-2; D is unresolved. V lost 4 bases and J 8 bases, leaving 14 bases between the germline ends. CDR1 is SQVTM, CDR2 ANQGSEA, per germline. The CDR3 consists of 12 residues. In DNA, the CDR3 is TGCAGCGTTGCAAACCCTCCGGGGGGCTACACCTTC. This codes for CSVANPPGGYTF.

The CDR3 here is CSASIGDGYTF. DNA of the CDR3: TGCAGTGCTAGTATTGGGGACGGCTACACCTTC. The chain combines TRBV20-1 with TRBJ1-2; D perhaps matches TRBD1 (5 bases). Per germline, CDR1 DFQATT and CDR2 SNEGSKA (reference sequence). Trimming shortened V by 3 bases and J by 8 bases, and 10 bases separated the two germline ends. The CDR3 is 11 residues long.

In its sample, this clone was seen a few times. This rearrangement joins TRBV29-1 to TRBJ1-1; D is unclear. Germline V gene sequence: CDR1 SQVTM, CDR2 ANQGSEA. The CDR3 length is 12 residues. Trimming shortened V by 2 bases and J by 11 bases, and 15 bases separated the two germline ends. The CDR3 nucleotides read TGCAGCGTTGAAACAGACGTCAAGGTTGCTTTCTTT. Translation: CSVETDVKVAFF.

V usage is TRBV7-9 and J usage is TRBJ2-1; 8 bases match TRBD1. The V and J ends lost 5 bases and 3 bases, in that order; junction bases with no gene match: 6. This CDR3 spans 15 amino acids. CDR1 and CDR2 from the germline V gene are SEHNR and FQNEAQ (reference sequence). CDR3 DNA: TGTGCCAGCAGCCCCTGGACAGGGATCTACAATGAGCAGTTCTTC. Translation: CASSPWTGIYNEQFF.

The rearrangement links TRBV5-1 to TRBJ1-2, with unresolved D. Germline values: CDR1 SGHRS, CDR2 YFSETQ. V was cut by 0 bases and J by 4 bases, with 13 bases left in between. CDR3 length: 15 amino acids. CDR3 protein: CASSLEGRTIYGYTF. The CDR3 nucleotides are TGCGCCAGCAGCTTGGAAGGGCGGACCATCTATGGCTACACCTTC. Looking up the rest from reference TRBV5-1 and TRBJ1-2 gives the full variable domain: KAGVTQTPRYLIKTRGQQVTLSCSPISGHRSVSWYQQTPGQGLQFLFEYFSETQRNKGNFPGRFSGRQFSNSRSEMNVSTLELGDSALYLCASSLEGRTIYGYTFGSGTRLTVV.

The genes are TRBV27 and TRBJ2-3; D not resolved. CDR3 length: 14 amino acids. CDR1 and CDR2 from the germline V gene are MNHEY and SMNVEV (reference sequence). Trimming took 3 bases from V and 5 from J, leaving 12 bases between them. The CDR3: CASSLWPARDTQYF. The DNA for the CDR3 is TGTGCCAGCAGTTTGTGGCCAGCCCGAGATACGCAGTATTTT.

V gene TRBV29-1 combines with J gene TRBJ2-3; 7 bases agree with TRBD2. The CDR3 loop spans 14 amino acids. V lost 1 base and J lost 4; bases outside the gene matches: 5. The V gene's germline CDR1 is SQVTM and CDR2 ANQGSEA. The CDR3 here is CSVEVRGVADTQYF. For the CDR3, the DNA is TGCAGCGTTGAAGTACGGGGGGTCGCAGATACGCAGTATTTT.

The rearrangement uses TRBV6-5 and TRBJ2-3; possible D gene TRBD1, 5 bases. Looked up from germline, CDR1 is MNHEY and CDR2 is SVGAGI. With 0 bases removed from V and 7 bases from J, the gap between germline ends came to 11 bases. The CDR3 sequence is 14 residues long. CDR3 DNA: TGTGCCAGCAGTTACTCGAACACAGGTCATACGCAGTATTTT. Encoded protein: CASSYSNTGHTQYF.

The J gene is TRBJ2-3, the V gene TRBV14; tentative D call: TRBD1 (6 bases). V was clipped by 3 bases and J by 0 bases, with 10 bases between them. This CDR3 is 15 amino acids long. The germline V gene has CDR1 SGHDN and CDR2 FVKESK. The DNA of the CDR3 is TGTGCCAGCAGCCACGGACAGCCCAGCACAGATACGCAGTATTTT. Encoded protein: CASSHGQPSTDTQYF.

This chain uses TRBV27 with TRBJ2-7; TRBD2 aligns across 13 bases. V gave up 8 bases and J gave up 5 bases; unmatched junction bases: 6. The length of the CDR3 is 14 residues. Germline CDR1 reads MNHEY; CDR2 reads SMNVEV (reference sequence). DNA of the CDR3: TGTGCCAGCGGACTAGCGGGAGCCCGTAACGAGCAGTACTTC. Protein sequence: CASGLAGARNEQYF.

The chain has TRBV30 and TRBJ2-5, with D perhaps TRBD2 (5 bases). V was shortened by 0 bases and J by 2 bases, with 7 bases between the two germline ends. The length of the CDR3 is 13 residues. Germline CDR1 is GTSNPN and CDR2 is SVGIG (reference sequence). Here the CDR3 DNA reads TGTGCCTGGAGTGTACTAGTACAAGAGACCCAGTACTTC. It is translated as CAWSVLVQETQYF.